The 13 T cell receptor beta chains reported below all come from one sample, sequenced in a study of CD8 T cells in ankylosing spondylitis (TCRdb year 2017). Results the study describes overall, beyond this receptor: Blood from ankylosing spondylitis patients appeared to be characterized by a TCR beta motif made up of several highly homologous amino acid variants.

Their antigens remain unidentified. The library relied on 5' RACE. Sequencing was performed on an Illumina HiSeq 2500. The public reads were reprocessed in TCRdb via fastp at Q25 and MiXCR, keeping in-frame beta chains. Rows are unified per CDR3 protein, each entry keeping the most common DNA and genes. The sample table holds about 220,000 distinct CDR3 sequences, of which about a sixth were seen once. The ten largest clones add up to about 44% of the sample. The sequencing input was blood, either unsorted or a sorted T cell fraction (not recorded which). These receptors were collected from a male donor with ankylosing spondylitis.

The sample holds a few counts of this clonotype. This chain uses TRBV28 with TRBJ2-7; 7 bases map to TRBD2. Germline V lookup: CDR1 MDHEN, CDR2 SYDVKM. V lost 8 bases to trimming and J lost 6 bases; unmatched junction nucleotides: 13. This CDR3 contains 14 residues. CDR3 nucleotide sequence: TGTGCCAGCTCAGGCGGGAGTTTGGTCTCCGAGCAGTACTTC. Residues: CASSGGSLVSEQYF.

V usage is TRBV29-1 and J usage is TRBJ2-4; a weak D match, TRBD1 (6 bases). With 5 bases removed from V and 6 bases from J, the gap between germline ends came to 11 bases. CDR3 size: 12 residues. CDR1 is SQVTM and CDR2 is ANQGSEA in the germline V gene. The CDR3 nucleotides are TGCAGCGTTCCTGGGGGCGGAAACATTCAGTACTTC. This sequence encodes CSVPGGGNIQYF.

V gene TRBV11-2 combines with J gene TRBJ2-1; 8 bases line up with TRBD1. Trimming at V came to 1 base and at J to 7 bases, leaving 3 bases not matched to a gene. This CDR3 has 14 amino acids. Per germline, CDR1 SGHAT and CDR2 FQNNGV. CDR3 sequence (DNA): TGTGCCAGCAGCTTAGGACAGGGGTGGAATGAGCAGTTCTTC. Translated: CASSLGQGWNEQFF.

The rearrangement uses TRBV7-9 and TRBJ2-1; TRBD1 might be the D (6 bases). V lost 5 bases and J lost 8, with 16 bases in between. This CDR3 comprises 14 residues. Germline values: CDR1 SEHNR, CDR2 FQNEAQ (reference sequence). In nucleotides, the CDR3 is TGTGCCAGCAGCCAAGGGACAAGCTGGGATGAGCAGTTCTTC. This gives the protein CASSQGTSWDEQFF.

The rearrangement joins TRBV28 to TRBJ2-2, with 7 nucleotides matching TRBD1. The J segment lost 4 bases and the V segment lost 9 bases, leaving 8 bases of the junction unmatched. This CDR3 contains 14 residues. CDR1 is MDHEN, CDR2 SYDVKM, per germline. In DNA, the CDR3 is TGTGCCAGTTATTGGACAGGATCCACCGGGGAGCTGTTTTTT. It translates to CASYWTGSTGELFF.

The V gene is TRBV3-1, the J gene TRBJ2-3; no firm D call. The germline V gene encodes CDR1 LGHDT and CDR2 YNNKEL (reference sequence). V lost 4 bases to trimming and J lost 0 bases, with 11 bases between them. The CDR3 length is 15 residues. The DNA of the CDR3 is TGTGCCAGCAGCCGGCAATTATATAGCACAGATACGCAGTATTTT. It translates to CASSRQLYSTDTQYF.

In its sample, this clonotype was seen many times. This sequence joins TRBV10-2 and TRBJ1-1; D not resolved. CDR1 and CDR2 from the germline V gene are WSHSY and SAAADI. The CDR3 covers 13 residues. Trimming cost V 8 bases and J 3 bases, with 13 bases left between them. The CDR3 DNA follows: TGCGCCAGCCGTGGCAGGCTGGACACTGAAGCTTTCTTT. Amino acid sequence: CASRGRLDTEAFF.

The gene calls are TRBV11-2 and TRBJ2-1, with TRBD2 identical over 9 bases. The CDR3 length is 16 residues. V lost 1 base and J lost 5; bases outside the gene matches: 6. Germline-derived CDR1 and CDR2 are SGHAT and FQNNGV. The CDR3 region is CASSLGLAGYNNEQFF. CDR3 DNA sequence: TGTGCCAGCAGCTTAGGCCTAGCGGGATACAACAATGAGCAGTTCTTC.

J is TRBJ2-7 and V is TRBV7-6; D not certain. V lost 2 bases and J lost 0, with 5 bases in between. CDR1 and CDR2 (germline): SGHVS, FNYEAQ. The CDR3 spans 13 residues. CDR3 DNA sequence: TGTGCCAGCAGCTTATGGAGCTCCTACGAGCAGTACTTC. Residues: CASSLWSSYEQYF.

The rearrangement uses TRBV5-1 and TRBJ2-3, with TRBD2 matching 9 bases. This CDR3 region has 17 residues. The germline CDR1 and CDR2 sequences are SGHRS and YFSETQ. J gave up 5 bases and V 4 bases, and 14 bases lay outside the gene matches. CDR3: CASSPGLASEGGDTQYF. For the CDR3, the DNA is TGCGCCAGCAGCCCCGGACTAGCGTCCGAAGGCGGAGATACGCAGTATTTT.

The rearrangement uses TRBV27 and TRBJ2-1; 10 bases fit TRBD1. Germline CDR1 reads MNHEY; CDR2 reads SMNVEV (reference sequence). The V segment lost 5 bases and the J segment 3 bases; nucleotides outside the gene matches: 7. The CDR3 spans 16 residues. The CDR3 DNA follows: TGTGCCAGCAGTGGTCAGGACAGGGGGAACTACAATGAGCAGTTCTTC. Its protein product is CASSGQDRGNYNEQFF.

The J gene is TRBJ1-5, the V gene TRBV18; 9 nucleotides line up with TRBD1. Germline loops: CDR1 KGHSH, CDR2 LQKENI. This CDR3 contains 16 residues. Trimming at V came to 0 bases and at J to 1 base, leaving 1 base not matched to a gene. The CDR3 region is CASSPPGTGSNQPQHF. The CDR3, as DNA: TGTGCCAGCTCACCACCGGGGACAGGGAGCAATCAGCCCCAGCATTTT.

The rearrangement joins TRBV18 to TRBJ2-7; 8 nucleotides agree with TRBD2. J gave up 1 base and V 3 bases, and 2 bases lay outside the gene matches. Germline V gives CDR1 KGHSH, CDR2 LQKENI. The CDR3 is made up of 14 amino acids. The CDR3 is CASSPVAGSYEQYF. CDR3 in DNA: TGTGCCAGCTCACCGGTAGCGGGGTCCTACGAGCAGTACTTC.